These 6 T cell receptor beta chains were all obtained from the same sample, sequenced in a study of T cell responses to AZD1222 COVID-19 vaccine. Sequencing was performed with immunoSEQ multiplex PCR; in TCRdb, only in-frame clones are kept and a portion is missing. This sample carries 95,000 to 150,000 clones, 85% to 95% of them seen once, and the ten largest clones take more than 4.5%. Source: peripheral blood, taken 28 days after the second AZD1222 dose. These receptors originate from an adult who received the AZD1222 COVID-19 vaccine.

In DNA, the CDR3 is TGCGCCAGCAGTGAGGGTCGAGTCTCTAACTATGGCTACACCTTC. It translates to CASSEGRVSNYGYTF. V usage is TRBV10-2 and J usage is TRBJ1-2; D ambiguous. The CDR3 length is 15 residues. Trimming took off 2 bases at V and 0 bases at J, with 10 bases between the two ends. The germline V gene has CDR1 WSHSY and CDR2 SAAADI.

The chain is built from TRBV15 and TRBJ2-3; tentatively, D is TRBD1 or TRBD2 (6 bases each). This CDR3 comprises 15 residues. Trimming left V 2 bases short and J 4 bases short, with 13 bases between. Germline V gene sequence: CDR1 LNHNV, CDR2 YYDKDF (reference sequence). CDR3 sequence (DNA): TGTGCCACCAGCAGACGGAGGGGGGAGGCAGATACGCAGTATTTT. Translated: CATSRRRGEADTQYF.

This chain connects TRBV4-3 to TRBJ1-3; D may be TRBD1 (5 bases). V lost 1 base and J lost 2, with 9 bases in between. Germline loops: CDR1 LGHNA, CDR2 YSLEER. CDR3 length: 15 residues. The CDR3 DNA sequence: TGCGCCAGCAGCCAAGGTTCAGGGACTGGAAACACCATATATTTT. Translation gives CASSQGSGTGNTIYF.

V and J are TRBV6-1 and TRBJ1-2, with no clear D. This CDR3 has 16 residues. V lost 2 bases, J lost 0 bases, and 13 bases lay in between. Germline V gene data show CDR1 as MNHNS and CDR2 as SASEGT. CDR3: CASSEYSSPSNYGYTF. The CDR3 nucleotides read TGTGCCAGCAGTGAATACAGCTCTCCTTCTAACTATGGCTACACCTTC.

This chain connects TRBV7-9 to TRBJ2-7; possibly TRBD2 for D (6 bases). With 5 bases removed from V and 7 bases from J, the gap between germline ends came to 12 bases. Germline V lookup: CDR1 SEHNR, CDR2 FQNEAQ (reference sequence). The CDR3 is 12 residues long. The CDR3 loop is CASSRGGTEQYF. In DNA, the CDR3 is TGTGCCAGCAGCCGCGGCGGGACGGAGCAGTACTTC.

J is TRBJ2-3 and V is TRBV2, with 11 nucleotides matching TRBD2. Germline V gene data show CDR1 as SNHLY and CDR2 as FYNNEI. Trimming at V came to 8 bases and at J to 3 bases, leaving 13 bases not matched to a gene. This CDR3 has 17 amino acids. The chain's CDR3 is CASGVAGGPRMTDTQYF. CDR3 DNA sequence: TGTGCCAGCGGGGTAGCGGGGGGGCCGCGTATGACAGATACGCAGTATTTT.